This entry lists 7 T cell receptor beta chains sequenced from one sample in a study of T cell changes during pregnancy in multiple sclerosis. Profiled with immunoSEQ multiplex PCR; TCRdb holds only in-frame clones, not every one. The sample has some 60,000 clones; 93% are singletons. The sample was CD4+ T cells from peripheral blood mononuclear cells, taken before pregnancy. The receptors originated from a female donor with multiple sclerosis, enrolled in a pregnancy study.

This clone was detected once. This chain connects TRBV7-2 to TRBJ2-2; D perhaps matches TRBD2 (6 bases). CDR1 is SGHTA, CDR2 FQGNSA, per germline. Trimming cost V 1 base and J 7 bases, with 16 bases left between them. The CDR3 runs to 16 residues. In DNA form, the CDR3 reads TGTGCCAGCAGCTTAGAGTTCGGGAGTTCTGGCGGGGAGCTGTTTTTT. It encodes CASSLEFGSSGGELFF.

This chain connects TRBV18 to TRBJ1-3, with D hard to call. Germline V lookup: CDR1 KGHSH, CDR2 LQKENI. This CDR3 region has 13 residues. Trimming removed 5 bases from V and 0 bases from J, with 5 bases in between. The CDR3 nucleotides are TGTGCCAGCTCAGGACTCTCTGGAAACACCATATATTTT. It specifies CASSGLSGNTIYF.

V is TRBV12-2 and J is TRBJ2-3; the table gives TRBD1 as D, unverified against the DNA. TRBV12-2 is shown as a pseudogene. The CDR3 sequence is 13 residues long. The CDR3 DNA follows: TGTGCAAGTCGCTGCGCAGGGGGCGATACGCAGTATTTT. It translates to CASRCAGGDTQYF.

CDR3 coding DNA: TGTGCCAGTAGTGTACTTACAGGGGCAGATACGCAGTATTTT. Amino acid sequence: CASSVLTGADTQYF. The chain employs TRBV19 and TRBJ2-3, with 7 bases matching TRBD1. J was trimmed by 4 bases and V by 5 bases; bases with no gene match: 6. The CDR3 spans 14 residues. Germline V gene sequence: CDR1 LNHDA, CDR2 SQIVND (reference sequence).

In this sample, this clone turned up once. V is TRBV5-8 and J is TRBJ1-2; 9 bases match TRBD1. The CDR3 is made up of 14 amino acids. The V segment lost 9 bases and the J segment 5 bases; nucleotides outside the gene matches: 11. The V gene's germline CDR1 is SGHTS and CDR2 YDEGEE. The CDR3 region is CATSLQDRGYGYTF. CDR3 nucleotide sequence: TGTGCCACCTCGCTACAAGACAGGGGGTATGGCTACACCTTC.

There are a few counts of this clone. The chain combines TRBV2 with TRBJ2-1; D is ambiguous. Trimming shortened V by 2 bases and J by 4 bases, and 12 bases separated the two germline ends. Germline lookup yields CDR1 SNHLY and CDR2 FYNNEI. The CDR3 sequence is 15 residues long. CDR3 DNA: TGTGCCAGCAGTGAAACAGCCCCCCCTTACAATGAGCAGTTCTTC. It yields the protein CASSETAPPYNEQFF.

This sequence joins TRBV5-5 and TRBJ2-7, with D possibly TRBD1 on 6 matching bases. This CDR3 has 13 residues. Trimming took off 5 bases at V and 4 bases at J, with 13 bases between the two ends. Germline loops: CDR1 SGHKS, CDR2 YYEKEE (reference sequence). CDR3 protein: CASRSRGSYEQYF. CDR3 DNA sequence: TGTGCCAGCAGAAGTAGGGGGAGTTACGAGCAGTACTTC.